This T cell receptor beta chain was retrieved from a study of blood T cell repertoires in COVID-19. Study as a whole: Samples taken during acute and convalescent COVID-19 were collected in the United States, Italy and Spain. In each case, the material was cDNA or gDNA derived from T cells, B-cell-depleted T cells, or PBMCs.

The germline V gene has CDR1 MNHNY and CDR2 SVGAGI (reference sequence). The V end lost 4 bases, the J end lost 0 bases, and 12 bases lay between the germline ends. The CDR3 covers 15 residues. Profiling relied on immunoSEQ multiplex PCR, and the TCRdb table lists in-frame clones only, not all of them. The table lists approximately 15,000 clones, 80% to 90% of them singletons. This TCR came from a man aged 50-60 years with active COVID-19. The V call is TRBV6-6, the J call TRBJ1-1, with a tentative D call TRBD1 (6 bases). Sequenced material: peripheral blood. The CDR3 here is CASSSRDRLNTEAFF. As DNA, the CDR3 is TGTGCCAGCAGTTCCAGAGACAGGCTGAACACTGAAGCTTTCTTT.